Below, 28 T cell receptor beta chains from the same sample are listed, as sequenced in a study of post-analysis software for immune sequencing data. Study results and limitations: Several TRBV segments occurring more often in patients than controls included TRBV5-6, TRBV5-1 and TRBV20-1.

Antigens of these TCRs are unknown. Sequencing libraries made from TCR beta cDNA carried unique molecular identifiers. TCRdb itself ran the PCR reads through MiXCR, one entry per CDR3 protein. The table lists about 570,000 distinct CDR3 sequences, around 36% of them singletons. The specimen sequenced was blood. These receptor sequences come from a girl aged 2-17 years with multiple sclerosis.

This rearrangement joins TRBV20-1 to TRBJ2-5; maybe TRBD1 (6 bases). The length of the CDR3 is 15 residues. The V gene lost 0 bases and the J gene lost 4 bases, with 15 bases spanning the gap. Per germline, CDR1 DFQATT and CDR2 SNEGSKA (reference sequence). CDR3 nucleotide sequence: TGCAGTGCTAGAGATGTGGGAAAAGGGGGAGAGACCCAGTACTTC. Its protein product is CSARDVGKGGETQYF.

This clonotype was counted a few times. The CDR3 DNA is TGTGCCAGCAGCTTAAGCAAAGCGGGGGAGCAGTTCTTC. Its translation is CASSLSKAGEQFF. The V and J genes are TRBV7-7 and TRBJ2-1; 7 nucleotides agree with TRBD2. From germline, CDR1 is SSHAT and CDR2 FNYEAQ (reference sequence). The CDR3 has 13 amino acids. V lost 2 bases to trimming and J lost 10 bases; unmatched junction nucleotides: 5.

The chain is built from TRBV20-1 and TRBJ2-5; 13 bases map to TRBD2. CDR1 and CDR2 from the germline V gene are DFQATT and SNEGSKA (reference sequence). The CDR3 totals 16 residues. V dropped 1 base and J dropped 1; count of bases not matched to a gene: 3. The CDR3 region is CSARAWTSGGQETQYF. CDR3 nucleotide sequence: TGCAGTGCTAGAGCTTGGACTAGCGGGGGCCAAGAGACCCAGTACTTC.

The rearrangement uses TRBV29-1 and TRBJ2-3; possible D gene TRBD1, 5 bases. CDR3 length: 16 amino acids. Per germline, CDR1 SQVTM and CDR2 ANQGSEA. Deletions cut 6 bases from V and 0 bases from J, with 19 bases between. The CDR3 DNA reads TGCAGCGTAATAAAACCCAGGACACTCAGCACAGATACGCAGTATTTT. Encoded protein: CSVIKPRTLSTDTQYF.

This clonotype has only a few counts. The chain joins TRBV29-1 to TRBJ1-1; possibly TRBD1 for D (6 bases). This CDR3 is 14 amino acids long. The ends were cut back, 5 bases at V and 2 bases at J, with 15 bases in the middle. CDR1 and CDR2 from the germline V gene are SQVTM and ANQGSEA. The CDR3 DNA reads as TGCAGCGTTCCTCAGACAGGAGCTAACACTGAAGCTTTCTTT. This encodes CSVPQTGANTEAFF.

The V call is TRBV11-2, the J call TRBJ2-7; 8 bases match TRBD2. The J call could be wrong; TRBJ2-5 is a better fit for the DNA end. CDR3 length: 16 residues. CDR1 and CDR2 from the germline V gene are SGHAT and FQNNGV. CDR3 nucleotides: TGTGCCAGCAGCGCCTCGGGGGGGACAAAAAGGGAGACCCAGTACTTC. This gives the protein CASSASGGTKRETQYF.

This clonotype appeared once. The genes are TRBV5-1 and TRBJ1-2; D call uncertain. The CDR3 is made up of 13 amino acids. Germline V CDR1 and CDR2: SGHRS, YFSETQ. The germline V and J ends were trimmed by 0 bases and 4 bases, with 7 bases remaining between them. In nucleotides, the CDR3 is TGCGCCAGCAGCTTGGACATTTCCTATGGCTACACCTTC. Its protein is CASSLDISYGYTF.

The chain has TRBV20-1 and TRBJ2-3, with TRBD1 as a possible D gene (6 bases). V was shortened by 0 bases and J by 6 bases, with 16 bases between the two germline ends. The CDR3 is 15 amino acids. The V gene's germline CDR1 is DFQATT and CDR2 SNEGSKA (reference sequence). The CDR3 coding sequence is TGCAGTGCTAGAGATCTCGGGCCCCAGGGGGATACGCAGTATTTT. Translating gives CSARDLGPQGDTQYF.

This CDR3 is CASSPIPLTTGDVREQFF. The CDR3 region has the DNA TGTGCCAGCAGCCCTATCCCTTTGACGACAGGGGATGTTCGGGAGCAGTTCTTC. The V and J genes are TRBV5-5 and TRBJ2-1, with TRBD1 matching over 8 bases. The CDR3 length is 18 residues. CDR1 and CDR2 (germline): SGHKS, YYEKEE (reference sequence). V shed 4 bases, J shed 10 bases, and the junction held 22 bases outside the gene matches.

This chain joins TRBV28 and TRBJ2-1, with TRBD2 matching over 8 bases. The junction had 7 bases not matched to a gene; V was cut back by 5 bases and J by 7 bases. This CDR3 contains 14 residues. CDR1 MDHEN and CDR2 SYDVKM come from the germline V gene. The CDR3 reads CASSTSGDSNEQFF. CDR3 DNA sequence: TGTGCCAGCAGTACTAGCGGCGATTCGAATGAGCAGTTCTTC.

The chain has TRBV15 and TRBJ1-2; 11 positions match TRBD1. In germline, CDR1 is LNHNV, CDR2 YYDKDF (reference sequence). Trimming cost V 0 bases and J 4 bases; bases outside gene matches: 4. This CDR3 comprises 16 residues. The CDR3 coding sequence is TGTGCCACCAGCAGAGAAACCGGGACAGGGGGCTATGGCTACACCTTC. Its translation is CATSRETGTGGYGYTF.

This clonotype was picked up a small number of times. This chain uses TRBV20-1 with TRBJ1-2; unclear D gene. The CDR3 sequence is 13 residues long. Germline V lookup: CDR1 DFQATT, CDR2 SNEGSKA (reference sequence). The V end was cut by 0 bases, the J end by 8 bases, with 13 bases between. The DNA for the CDR3 is TGCAGTGCTAGAGATCGGGCCTCGGGAGGCTACACCTTC. As protein: CSARDRASGGYTF.

The chain combines TRBV10-2 with TRBJ2-5; D perhaps matches TRBD1 (5 bases). The CDR3 is 14 residues long. V gave up 11 bases and J gave up 4 bases, with 20 bases separating them. Germline CDR1 and CDR2: WSHSY and SAAADI. As DNA, the CDR3 is TGCGCCCTGCGACCCGGACAAGCTGGAGAGACCCAGTACTTC. It codes for CALRPGQAGETQYF.

This chain connects TRBV5-1 to TRBJ2-1; possibly TRBD2 for D (5 bases). Trimming removed 4 bases at V and 0 bases at J, with 14 bases between. Germline V CDR1 and CDR2: SGHRS, YFSETQ. This CDR3 region has 16 residues. This chain's CDR3 is CASSREGSVSYNEQFF. The CDR3 coding sequence is TGCGCCAGCAGCCGAGAAGGTAGCGTCTCCTACAATGAGCAGTTCTTC.

The V call is TRBV10-3, the J call TRBJ2-1; D may be TRBD2 (5 bases). CDR1 is ENHRY and CDR2 is SYGVKD in the germline V gene. Trimming removed 7 bases at V and 6 bases at J, with 13 bases between. This CDR3 spans 13 amino acids. CDR3 bases: TGTGCCATCAAGTCCGGGGAGAGCAATGAGCAGTTCTTC. It translates to CAIKSGESNEQFF.

This clonotype has a handful of counts. The chain is built from TRBV20-1 and TRBJ2-5, with a possible D match to TRBD2 (5 bases). The CDR3 runs 13 residues. Germline values: CDR1 DFQATT, CDR2 SNEGSKA (reference sequence). Trimming took 3 bases from V and 2 from J, leaving 10 bases between them. The CDR3 region is CSARNSGQETQYF. The CDR3 region has the DNA TGCAGTGCTAGGAACAGCGGACAAGAGACCCAGTACTTC.

The genes are TRBV5-1 and TRBJ2-3; D is undetermined. V lost 2 bases and J 3 bases, leaving 13 bases between the germline ends. CDR1 and CDR2 from the germline V gene are SGHRS and YFSETQ. This CDR3 comprises 15 residues. The CDR3 coding sequence is TGCGCCAGCAGCTTACTTACCGACGCTACAGATACGCAGTATTTT. Its protein is CASSLLTDATDTQYF.

This rearrangement joins TRBV6-1 to TRBJ1-2; D is undetermined. This CDR3 region has 15 residues. The ends were cut back, 1 base at V and 1 base at J, with 10 bases in the middle. Germline CDR1 is MNHNS and CDR2 is SASEGT. The CDR3 spells CASSEGRRFNYGYTF. DNA of the CDR3: TGTGCCAGCAGTGAAGGAAGGAGGTTTAACTATGGCTACACCTTC.

This clonotype has more than one count but fewer than ten. The chain uses TRBV29-1 and TRBJ2-5; TRBD2 is a possible D gene (5 bases). TRBJ2-7 explains the end of the DNA better; the J call may be wrong. CDR3 length equals 12 residues. Germline V gene sequence: CDR1 SQVTM, CDR2 ANQGSEA. The CDR3 DNA follows: TGCAGCGTTGTAGAGGGTAGGAGCGAGCAGTACTTC. It encodes CSVVEGRSEQYF.

The chain joins TRBV18 to TRBJ2-7, with TRBD1 as a possible D gene (6 bases). CDR3 length: 13 amino acids. V shed 6 bases and J shed 10 bases, with 19 bases lying between them. Germline V gene lookup returns CDR1 KGHSH and CDR2 LQKENI. The CDR3 loop reads CASSTDRPVAQYF. The CDR3 DNA follows: TGTGCCAGCTCCACCGACAGGCCCGTGGCCCAGTACTTC.

This clonotype was picked up a small number of times. CDR3 DNA sequence: TGTGCCAGCAGCCAAGATCTCGGGGATAGCAATCAGCCCCAGCATTTT. Its translation is CASSQDLGDSNQPQHF. The V call is TRBV4-2, the J call TRBJ1-5; D remains unclear. Germline CDR1 reads LGHNA; CDR2 reads YNFKEQ. Trimming shortened V by 0 bases and J by 0 bases, and 9 bases separated the two germline ends. This CDR3 is 16 amino acids long.

The chain couples TRBV3-1 to TRBJ2-7, with a weak D call TRBD2 (5 bases). TRBJ2-4 matches the DNA end more closely, so the J call is doubtful. This CDR3 is 14 amino acids long. Per the germline V gene, CDR1 is LGHDT and CDR2 is YNNKEL (reference sequence). The CDR3 bases are TGTGCCAGCAGCCCGGACTCCTCGGTGGGCATTCAGTACTTC. Its translation: CASSPDSSVGIQYF.

V gene TRBV7-9 combines with J gene TRBJ1-2; weak D call: TRBD1 (5 bases). Trimming left V 1 base short and J 1 base short, with 10 bases between. CDR1 SEHNR and CDR2 FQNEAQ come from the germline V gene (reference sequence). CDR3 length: 15 residues. The CDR3 region has the DNA TGTGCCAGCAGCTTAGAGGGGCTAAGTAACTATGGCTACACCTTC. This sequence encodes CASSLEGLSNYGYTF.

This clonotype was seen more than once but under ten times. This chain links TRBV29-1 with TRBJ2-5; D unresolved. Germline loops: CDR1 SQVTM, CDR2 ANQGSEA. This CDR3 is built from 12 residues. Trimming cost V 7 bases and J 5 bases, with 14 bases left between them. CDR3 protein: CSAAADGETQYF. The CDR3, as DNA: TGCAGCGCGGCGGCGGATGGGGAGACCCAGTACTTC.

The chain combines TRBV7-6 with TRBJ2-5; D is ambiguous. CDR3 size: 15 residues. The germline V and J ends were trimmed by 1 base and 1 base, with 10 bases remaining between them. Germline values: CDR1 SGHVS, CDR2 FNYEAQ. In DNA, the CDR3 is TGTGCCAGCAGCTTAGGATCAAGCAGCCAAGAGACCCAGTACTTC. Protein sequence: CASSLGSSSQETQYF. Full variable domain (rest looked up from reference TRBV7-6 and TRBJ2-5): GAGVSQSPRYKVTKRGQDVALRCDPISGHVSLYWYRQALGQGPEFLTYFNYEAQQDKSGLPNDRFSAERPEGSISTLTIQRTEQRDSAMYRCASSLGSSSQETQYFGPGTRLLVL.

The CDR3 region is CSAEKAGVIVLAKNIQYF. The CDR3 DNA reads as TGCAGTGCCGAGAAGGCAGGAGTCATCGTACTAGCCAAAAACATTCAGTACTTC. The chain recombines TRBV20-1 with TRBJ2-4; no clear D. Per germline, CDR1 DFQATT and CDR2 SNEGSKA (reference sequence). The V and J ends lost 6 bases and 0 bases respectively, with 24 bases between them. The CDR3 is 18 amino acids.

The chain combines TRBV20-1 with TRBJ2-5, with 11 bases lining up with TRBD2. The CDR3 extends over 15 amino acids. V shed 3 bases, J shed 4 bases, and the junction held 7 bases outside the gene matches. Germline assignment: CDR1 DFQATT and CDR2 SNEGSKA (reference sequence). CDR3 protein: CSARRLAGIIETQYF. CDR3 DNA sequence: TGCAGTGCTAGGAGACTAGCGGGGATAATAGAGACCCAGTACTTC.

This clonotype has only a few counts. Germline is not matched at one junction end, which may reflect a read error. V is TRBV7-8 and J is TRBJ1-2; 8 bases fit TRBD1. Germline CDR1 SGHVS, CDR2 FQNEAQ. The CDR3 runs 15 residues. In DNA, the CDR3 is TGTGCCAGCAGCTCGGGACAGGCCAACTTCTATGGCTACATCTTC. Protein sequence: CASSSGQANFYGYIF.